The sample holds a few counts of the clone carrying this T cell receptor (beta chain). Its specificity is not known. CDR1 is SGHVS and CDR2 is FNYEAQ in the germline V gene. With 4 bases removed from V and 2 bases from J, the gap between germline ends came to 15 bases. The CDR3 has 16 residues. The data were obtained in a study of T-cell reconstitution after alpha-beta-depleted transplantation in children. The study's findings and limits: One year after transplant, T-cell counts and diversity came mostly from newly produced T cells. Several hundred expanded graft clones reportedly were the source of alpha-beta T cells about two months after transplant.

Preparation of the TCRbeta library used unique molecular identifiers. A single record per CDR3 protein comes from TCRdb applying MiXCR to the PCR reads. The table has about 220,000 distinct CDR3 sequences, approximately 15% seen once. The sequence was obtained from a male patient under 10 years old who had a stem cell transplant for acute lymphoblastic leukemia, so the T cells may come from the graft donor. The chain employs TRBV7-6 and TRBJ2-1, with D maybe TRBD2 (5 bases). The sample consisted of PBMCs, mostly from graft donor cells, taken 360 days after TCRalphabeta/CD19-depleted stem cell transplant. The CDR3 region is CASSSPVWGAYNEQFF. The CDR3 DNA reads TGTGCCAGCAGCTCCCCGGTTTGGGGAGCCTACAATGAGCAGTTCTTC.